This T cell receptor beta chain originates from a study of blood T cell repertoires in COVID-19. Whole-study context: The study drew acute and convalescent COVID-19 samples from the United States, Italy and Spain.

Self-reported history from a screening survey and questionnaire set each donor's cohort. Germline assignment: CDR1 SGHRS and CDR2 YFSETQ. V gave up 4 bases and J gave up 0 bases; unmatched junction bases: 11. The CDR3 contains 17 residues. As originally analysed: Quantification of nucleated cells was approximated via reference gene primer amplification. Sequencing was performed with immunoSEQ multiplex PCR; in TCRdb, only in-frame clones are kept and a portion is missing. V and J calls plus clone size are reproduced from that table; the DNA served to infer D and trimming. The table includes roughly 150,000 clones, around 85% detected once.

The sequence was obtained from a woman between 40 and 55 years old with acute COVID-19. Sample: PBMCs or T cells enriched from blood (not recorded which). This chain joins TRBV5-1 and TRBJ2-3, with 7 nucleotides matching TRBD1. The CDR3 loop is CASSLTRDRTSTDTQYF. As DNA, the CDR3 is TGCGCCAGCAGCCTAACCCGGGACAGAACTAGCACAGATACGCAGTATTTT. The variable domain in full, completed from reference TRBV5-1 and TRBJ2-3, reads KAGVTQTPRYLIKTRGQQVTLSCSPISGHRSVSWYQQTPGQGLQFLFEYFSETQRNKGNFPGRFSGRQFSNSRSEMNVSTLELGDSALYLCASSLTRDRTSTDTQYFGPGTRLTVL.